This section outlines one TCR beta chain sequence together with its context. Its recognized antigen is unknown. Base qualities are not provided; no much larger clone lies one nucleotide away. Library preparation used the immunoSEQ multiplex PCR assay. Per the source publication's procedure: A statistical classification framework was built to diagnose cytomegalovirus status from the catalog of TCR beta chain sequences. TCRdb holds this immuneACCESS table with in-frame rearrangements only. Some clones are missing; in checked studies, unresolved V genes explain under half, and the rest has no known cause. V, J and clone size derive from that table, while D and trimming were established from the DNA sequence. Here the sample has some 240,000 clones; approximately 87% occur a single time. Roughly 5.7% of the sample is held by the ten biggest clonotypes. Including the terminal cysteine and phenylalanine, the CDR3 comprises 14 residues. Kept here is only the CDR3 DNA, which spans 42 bases and is read in frame from base 1. Germline trimming amounts to 4 bases on V and 8 bases on J, with 6 as the count of junction bases outside the gene matches. Based on the germline V gene, the CDR1 and CDR2 sequences are SGHVS and FQNEAQ.

These data originate in a study of cytomegalovirus exposure and HLA in healthy donors (dated by TCRdb to the late 2010s). Study-level background: The 650 to 800 repertoires of the first cohort and the 95 to 150 validation repertoires were produced on the same platform, according to a later analysis. Besides the first cohort of roughly 640 subjects, a separate validation cohort made up of roughly 120 different subjects was used. The study aimed to test whether signatures of past pathogen exposure could be identified by cataloging public T cell receptors. High-throughput TCR immunosequencing, statistical association of individual TCRs with disease status, and machine learning were combined to predict cytomegalovirus infection status. Broader findings and caveats from the paper: A later analysis lacked HLA typing for the validation cohort, so it scored co-occurrence in that cohort across all 120 repertoires. Most TCR sequences were seen in very few donors, while some public TCRs were found in many individuals. According to the authors, the approach could potentially be generalized to other disease states and immunological phenotypes. A few of the identified cytomegalovirus-associated TCR beta chains were confirmed in vitro to be specific for cytomegalovirus antigens. Subsequent analysis determined that TCRs grouped into clusters in the first cohort also showed a tendency toward co-occurrence across the roughly 110 validation repertoires, and approximately 93% of cluster scores exceeded 0. The classifier was reported to diagnose cytomegalovirus status with high specificity and sensitivity in both the original and validation cohorts. In the study, 150 to 200 TCR beta chains were listed as associated with cytomegalovirus.

Donors formed part of the validation cohort, which comprised 120 subjects and was distinct from the first cohort of 550 to 850 subjects. Material for sequencing was PBMCs. In this chain, TRBV7-8 is recombined with TRBJ1-4; TRBD1 aligns with 8 central bases. The clonotype was recovered from a woman aged 18-29 years in good health and CMV-seronegative. The DNA sequence is TGTGCCAGCAGCTATGGACAGGGTGGGGAAAAACTGTTTTTT. This yields the protein CASSYGQGGEKLFF.